One sample yielded the 26 T cell receptor beta chains listed below, sequenced in a study of cytomegalovirus exposure and HLA in healthy donors. PCR involved 60 Vbeta and 13 Jbeta primers. Sequenced by immunoSEQ multiplex PCR; TCRdb stores in-frame clones only, minus some. The table lists 150,000 to 200,000 clones, more than 75% of them singletons. Sequenced sample: PBMCs. The receptors originated from a girl aged 2 to 10 in good health and CMV-seropositive.

This clone was observed a handful of times. The chain couples TRBV6-5 to TRBJ1-5; TRBD1 matches at 9 bases. The V gene end was trimmed by 5 bases and the J gene end by 5 bases; junction bases not matched to a gene: 1. The CDR3 loop spans 13 amino acids. The germline gives CDR1 MNHEY, CDR2 SVGAGI. The CDR3 protein is CASSRQGDQPQHF. The CDR3 nucleotides read TGTGCCAGCAGTAGACAGGGGGATCAGCCCCAGCATTTT.

J is TRBJ2-7 and V is TRBV5-1, with TRBD2 as a possible D gene (5 bases). The CDR3 length is 15 residues. Germline assignment: CDR1 SGHRS and CDR2 YFSETQ. Between the trimmed V and J ends, which lost 3 bases and 3 bases, there was a span of 16 bases. CDR3 in DNA: TGCGCCAGCAGCTCGTGGACTCGGAGGAACTACGAGCAGTACTTC. Encoded protein: CASSSWTRRNYEQYF. Full variable domain (outside the CDR3, taken from reference TRBV5-1 and TRBJ2-7): KAGVTQTPRYLIKTRGQQVTLSCSPISGHRSVSWYQQTPGQGLQFLFEYFSETQRNKGNFPGRFSGRQFSNSRSEMNVSTLELGDSALYLCASSSWTRRNYEQYFGPGTRLTVT.

A few counts support this clone. The chain recombines TRBV6-1 with TRBJ2-1, with 11 bases aligning to TRBD1. In germline, CDR1 is MNHNS, CDR2 SASEGT. Trimming at V came to 2 bases and at J to 10 bases, leaving 7 bases not matched to a gene. The CDR3 loop spans 15 amino acids. CDR3 sequence: CASSERTGGGGEQFF. The CDR3 nucleotides read TGTGCCAGCAGTGAAAGGACAGGGGGCGGGGGGGAGCAGTTCTTC.

The V gene is TRBV27, the J gene TRBJ2-7; D unresolved. Deletions cut 3 bases from V and 5 bases from J, with 17 bases between. This CDR3 spans 15 amino acids. CDR1 and CDR2 from the germline V gene are MNHEY and SMNVEV (reference sequence). The CDR3 loop reads CASSLSRLNPDEQYF. The CDR3 bases are TGTGCCAGCAGTTTGTCCAGGCTCAATCCCGACGAGCAGTACTTC.

The rearrangement links TRBV5-1 to TRBJ2-6; D is unresolved. The V end was cut by 0 bases, the J end by 2 bases, with 6 bases between. The CDR3 has 15 amino acids. Germline CDR1 reads SGHRS; CDR2 reads YFSETQ. The CDR3 here is CASSLVITGANVLTF. Written as DNA, the CDR3 is TGCGCCAGCAGCTTGGTCATCACTGGGGCCAACGTCCTGACTTTC.

This clone occurred once. The V gene is TRBV13, the J gene TRBJ2-1; 8 positions agree with TRBD2. The CDR3 is 16 residues long. After removal of 0 bases from V and 8 bases from J, the junction contained 9 bases not matched to a gene. Germline assignment: CDR1 PRHDT and CDR2 FYEKMQ (reference sequence). The CDR3 sequence is CASSLGFGGGSYEQFF. CDR3 nucleotides: TGTGCCAGCAGCTTAGGCTTTGGCGGGGGGTCATATGAGCAGTTCTTC.

The chain recombines TRBV30 with TRBJ2-3, with 7 bases matching TRBD2. V was pared by 2 bases and J by 5 bases, with 16 bases of the junction left unmatched. Germline CDR1 and CDR2: GTSNPN and SVGIG (reference sequence). This CDR3 spans 17 amino acids. CDR3 nucleotide sequence: TGTGCCTGGAGTCTCCCACGGACTAGTCGGAGGCGAGATACGCAGTATTTT. Encoded protein: CAWSLPRTSRRRDTQYF.

The V and J genes are TRBV12-5 and TRBJ2-7; perhaps TRBD1 as D (5 bases). CDR3 length: 14 residues. V was pared by 7 bases and J by 2 bases, with 15 bases between. CDR1 and CDR2 (germline): LGHNT, FRNRAP. CDR3 region: CASATGDDPYEQYF. The DNA of the CDR3 is TGTGCTAGTGCCACAGGAGATGATCCCTACGAGCAGTACTTC.

The chain joins TRBV6-1 to TRBJ1-1; D call uncertain. The CDR3 contains 12 residues. CDR1 is MNHNS, CDR2 SASEGT, per germline. V was clipped by 10 bases and J by 7 bases, with 16 bases between them. The CDR3 DNA reads TGTGCCAATTCCTGGCCTGTGAATGAAGCTTTCTTT. It codes for CANSWPVNEAFF.

The rearrangement uses TRBV27 and TRBJ1-1; D possibly corresponds to TRBD1 (5 bases). This CDR3 contains 14 residues. V dropped 0 bases and J dropped 1 base, with 6 bases sitting between them. Germline CDR1 MNHEY, CDR2 SMNVEV (reference sequence). The CDR3 nucleotides are TGTGCCAGCAGTTTATCCACAGGGAACACTGAAGCTTTCTTT. The encoded protein is CASSLSTGNTEAFF.

The chain employs TRBV5-4 and TRBJ1-5; D unclear. CDR3 length equals 12 residues. Germline-derived CDR1 and CDR2 are SGHNT and YYREEE (reference sequence). CDR3: CAWSREPQPQHF. CDR3 DNA: TGTGCGTGGAGCCGGGAACCTCAGCCCCAGCATTTT.

In DNA form, the CDR3 reads TGTGCCAGCAGTTTAAACCTGGGGGGACGCTCCGGCTACACCTTC. This codes for CASSLNLGGRSGYTF. This chain links TRBV28 with TRBJ1-2, with D possibly TRBD1 on 5 matching bases. Trimming pared 2 bases from V and 8 bases from J, leaving 18 bases between. Looked up from germline, CDR1 is MDHEN and CDR2 is SYDVKM. The CDR3 is 15 amino acids.

The chain links TRBV7-9 to TRBJ2-7, with TRBD1 identical over 9 bases. The CDR3 extends over 16 amino acids. The V gene end was trimmed by 2 bases and the J gene end by 3 bases; junction bases not matched to a gene: 8. CDR1 is SEHNR, CDR2 FQNEAQ, per germline (reference sequence). CDR3 loop: CASSLPTADRGYEQYF. The CDR3 DNA reads as TGTGCCAGCAGCTTACCGACCGCGGACAGGGGCTACGAGCAGTACTTC.

This chain uses TRBV6-1 with TRBJ2-5; the D gene is possibly TRBD2 (5 bases). The J call is in doubt because the DNA end fits TRBJ2-7 better. This CDR3 has 15 residues. Germline lookup yields CDR1 MNHNS and CDR2 SASEGT. The chain's CDR3 is CASSDHPGTSYEQYF. CDR3 nucleotides: TGTGCCAGCAGTGACCACCCGGGAACCTCCTACGAGCAGTACTTC.

The table lists this clone with a count of one. This chain links TRBV30 with TRBJ2-5, with 7 bases that match TRBD1. Trimming at V came to 1 base and at J to 4 bases, leaving 6 bases not matched to a gene. Per germline, CDR1 GTSNPN and CDR2 SVGIG (reference sequence). This CDR3 has 14 residues. The CDR3 protein is CAWSDDRVLETQYF. The CDR3 region has the DNA TGTGCCTGGAGTGACGACAGGGTACTAGAGACCCAGTACTTC.

The sample holds a few counts of this clone. The chain recombines TRBV5-1 with TRBJ2-7, with TRBD2 matching over 8 bases. The junction had 4 bases not matched to a gene; V was cut back by 0 bases and J by 5 bases. The CDR3 is 14 amino acids. The germline CDR1 and CDR2 sequences are SGHRS and YFSETQ. The chain's CDR3 is CASSLDRAGDEQYF. Written as DNA, the CDR3 is TGCGCCAGCAGCTTGGATCGAGCGGGAGACGAGCAGTACTTC.

The V and J genes are TRBV4-2 and TRBJ2-1, with 13 bases matching TRBD2. The CDR3 contains 15 residues. With V trimmed by 4 bases and J by 9 bases, 6 bases remained unmatched. The germline V gene has CDR1 LGHNA and CDR2 YNFKEQ. This CDR3 is CASSPVGLAGIEQFF. The CDR3 coding sequence is TGTGCCAGCAGCCCAGTGGGACTAGCGGGAATTGAGCAGTTCTTC.

The genes are TRBV18 and TRBJ1-1; TRBD1 is a possible D gene (5 bases). Trimming left V 6 bases short and J 7 bases short, with 9 bases between. This CDR3 has 11 amino acids. In germline, CDR1 is KGHSH, CDR2 LQKENI. The CDR3 DNA sequence: TGTGCCAGCTCTATGGGGGGTGAAGCTTTCTTT. It codes for CASSMGGEAFF. The full variable domain, with the rest looked up from reference TRBV18 and TRBJ1-1, is NAGVMQNPRHLVRRRGQEARLRCSPMKGHSHVYWYRQLPEEGLKFMVYLQKENIIDESGMPKERFSAEFPKEGPSILRIQQVVRGDSAAYFCASSMGGEAFFGQGTRLTVV.

The chain uses TRBV28 and TRBJ1-4; TRBD1 matches 8 bases. V lost 6 bases, J lost 7 bases, and 13 bases stayed unmatched. The CDR3 length is 16 residues. Germline V gene lookup returns CDR1 MDHEN and CDR2 SYDVKM. CDR3 amino acids: CASSFPPRTGLEKLFF. The CDR3 region has the DNA TGTGCCAGCAGCTTCCCCCCCCGGACAGGGCTTGAAAAACTGTTTTTT.

J is TRBJ1-2 and V is TRBV7-4; TRBD1 is a possible D gene (6 bases). V shed 1 base and J shed 4 bases, with 25 bases lying between them. Germline CDR1 and CDR2: SGHVT and SQSDAQ. The CDR3 runs 19 residues. The CDR3 sequence: CASSLECCTGQPAPYGYTF. The CDR3 DNA is TGTGCCAGCAGCTTAGAGTGTTGTACAGGACAGCCGGCACCCTATGGCTACACCTTC.

This sequence joins TRBV9 and TRBJ2-2; the match to TRBD2 covers 7 bases. Germline V CDR1 and CDR2: SGDLS, YYNGEE. Trimming at V came to 3 bases and at J to 4 bases, leaving 9 bases not matched to a gene. This CDR3 comprises 16 residues. In DNA, the CDR3 is TGTGCCAGCAGCGGGTCTAGCGGCCTGGGCACCGGGGAGCTGTTTTTT. It yields the protein CASSGSSGLGTGELFF.

This clone was recorded only once. The chain has TRBV4-2 and TRBJ2-2, with TRBD2 matching 8 bases. The CDR3 runs 16 residues. The germline CDR1 and CDR2 sequences are LGHNA and YNFKEQ. The V gene end was trimmed by 8 bases and the J gene end by 1 base; junction bases not matched to a gene: 9. The CDR3 is CASRPRGGENTGELFF. The CDR3 DNA reads TGTGCCAGCCGTCCTCGGGGGGGTGAGAACACCGGGGAGCTGTTTTTT.

This clone has a handful of counts. This chain links TRBV5-1 with TRBJ2-1; maybe TRBD1 (6 bases). Germline CDR1 SGHRS, CDR2 YFSETQ. V dropped 1 base and J dropped 6 bases, with 14 bases sitting between them. CDR3 length: 15 residues. CDR3 region: CASSLYRGRGNEQFF. CDR3 nucleotides: TGCGCCAGCAGCTTGTATCGGGGCAGGGGCAATGAGCAGTTCTTC.

J is TRBJ2-3 and V is TRBV29-1, with D possibly matching TRBD2 (6 bases). The V gene's germline CDR1 is SQVTM and CDR2 ANQGSEA. There are 12 residues in the CDR3. Trimming removed 8 bases from V and 3 bases from J, with 12 bases in between. The CDR3, as DNA: TGCAGCCCTCCCGGGAGAACAGATACGCAGTATTTT. It translates to CSPPGRTDTQYF.

The CDR3 DNA reads TGCAGCGCCGGGACACGTTACAATGAGCAGTTCTTC. Protein: CSAGTRYNEQFF. The V and J genes are TRBV29-1 and TRBJ2-1, with D maybe TRBD1 (6 bases). CDR3 length: 12 residues. V lost 7 bases to trimming and J lost 4 bases, with 11 bases between them. The V gene's germline CDR1 is SQVTM and CDR2 ANQGSEA.

The rearrangement joins TRBV7-9 to TRBJ2-5; TRBD1 matches 8 bases. Germline loops: CDR1 SEHNR, CDR2 FQNEAQ (reference sequence). This CDR3 contains 16 residues. Losses at the gene ends were 4 bases for V and 4 bases for J; bases not matched to a gene: 11. Here the CDR3 DNA reads TGTGCCAGCAGCTCGACCCCGGGACAGGCATTAGAGACCCAGTACTTC. It specifies CASSSTPGQALETQYF. The whole variable domain, filled in from reference TRBV7-9 and TRBJ2-5, reads DTGVSQNPRHKITKRGQNVTFRCDPISEHNRLYWYRQTLGQGPEFLTYFQNEAQLEKSRLLSDRFSAERPKGSFSTLEIQRTEQGDSAMYLCASSSTPGQALETQYFGPGTRLLVL.